The following is a T cell receptor (beta chain) sequence with its context. The antigen remains unidentified. A much larger clonotype is one base distant, so this may be a read error. This sample is drawn from a study of regulatory T cells in long-lasting Graves disease. The germline gives CDR1 SGHRS, CDR2 YFSETQ. CDR3 length: 16 amino acids. V was trimmed by 1 base and J by 2 bases, leaving 13 bases between them. Indicated time point: newly diagnosed GD, antithyroid drugs for less than 3 months. After RNA was extracted from PBMCs, the TCR library was made from it. With iRepertoire HTBI primers and Arm-PCR of CDR3 regions, TCR beta libraries were built. TCRdb re-called the multiplex PCR reads with MiXCR, one entry per CDR3 protein. The repertoire includes 350,000 to 500,000 distinct CDR3 sequences, roughly 15% of them detected once, and about 10% sits in the top ten. Broader study findings: There was favoring of TRBV28, TRBJ1-2 and TRBJ2-5 in persistent disease. Persistent Graves' disease cases displayed lower TCR diversity than newly diagnosed ones.

These same records also appear under a second study, on T cells in Graves' hyperthyroidism and ophthalmopathy. That work states: Most thyroid clonotypes expanded above 0.001 were also detected in blood.

The receptor comes from a woman under 40 with Graves disease. This material consisted of peripheral blood mononuclear cells (PBMCs), taken at new diagnosis, from a patient treated with antithyroid drugs. The chain has TRBV5-1 and TRBJ2-1; no clear D gene. CDR3 in DNA: TGCGCCAGCAGCTTGACTCACTCCACCGCCTACAATGAGCAGTTCTTC. It yields the protein CASSLTHSTAYNEQFF. Drawing the rest from reference TRBV5-1 and TRBJ2-1, the complete variable domain is KAGVTQTPRYLIKTRGQQVTLSCSPISGHRSVSWYQQTPGQGLQFLFEYFSETQRNKGNFPGRFSGRQFSNSRSEMNVSTLELGDSALYLCASSLTHSTAYNEQFFGPGTRLTVL.